This paragraph reports one T cell receptor beta chain. Which antigen it targets is not known. Per-base quality was not reported, and no clone a single base away is much larger than it. The sample originates from a study of blood T cell repertoires in COVID-19 (dated by TCRdb to about 2020). Looking at the study overall: Samples from collaborators originated in the United States, Italy and Spain and spanned both the acute and convalescent phases of COVID-19. The material from the prospective study consisted of cDNA or gDNA derived from T cells, B-cell-depleted T cells, or PBMCs. The dataset comprised deeply sampled blood TCRbeta repertoires from subjects exposed to, actively infected with, or recovered from COVID-19. The repertoires were released in a freely available public database meant as a resource for research on the immune response to SARS-CoV-2. Samples came from the ongoing ImmuneRACE study (first 160 participants) plus 1,254 subjects from 6 global collaborators. Sample metadata almost always included a de-identified subject ID, COVID-19 status, age in years and sex. Where available, HLA class I and class II types were taken from metadata supplied by the sample provider and were not determined by assay-based typing. Overall study outcomes, separate from this receptor: The quantity of clinical and demographic metadata differed by source and by participant and was supplied without curation.

At one collaborating source in Seattle, patients were enrolled during active infection and were followed longitudinally through the course of disease. Each collaborating institution followed its own protocols to collect whole blood in K2EDTA tubes. For TCRbeta analysis, collaborators shipped samples as frozen whole blood, isolated PBMCs, or DNA extracted from either of those sample types. The immunoSEQ Assay, a bias-controlled multiplex PCR, was used to amplify TCRbeta CDR3 regions from genomic DNA. On the study's bioinformatics: The number of nucleated cells in each sample was estimated from the amplification of reference gene primers within the assay. To quantify the absolute abundance of each unique TCRbeta CDR3 rearrangement, sequence reads were collapsed and filtered. Productive Simpson clonality was computed per sample as the square root of Simpson's diversity index over productive rearrangements. TCRdb took this table from immuneACCESS and kept in-frame rearrangements with V and J called. Such tables lack part of the clones; where checked against another copy, unresolved V genes explain under half of the gap, and the rest is unexplained. That table is the source of V, J and clone size, and D and trimming were worked out from the DNA. The sample includes approximately 350,000 clones, with more than 70% observed a single time. 6% to 8.5% of the sample lies in the top ten.

The germline V gene yields MNHEY for CDR1 and SVGAGI for CDR2. Spanning cysteine to phenylalanine, the CDR3 consists of 15 amino acids. The entry retains the CDR3 DNA only, 45 bases that are in frame from base 1. For this chain, trimming is 6 bases at the V end and 6 bases at the J end, and the number of junction bases without a gene match is 11. The V and J genes are TRBV6-5 and TRBJ1-2; 9 of the junction bases match TRBD1. The sample consisted of peripheral blood. The source of this sequence is a woman in her 70s with COVID-19, enrolled during active disease. The sequence in DNA is TGTGCCAGCAGGGACACGGGACAGGGACAAGATGGCTACACCTTC. It is translated as CASRDTGQGQDGYTF.